The 6 T cell receptor beta chains in this list originate from one sample, sequenced in a study of cytomegalovirus exposure and HLA in healthy donors. A multiplex PCR was run with 60 Vbeta primers and 13 Jbeta primers. Produced via immunoSEQ multiplex PCR; TCRdb's table is partial and in-frame only. The sample holds 120,000 to 150,000 clones, 70% to 85% seen once. What was sequenced was PBMCs. These receptors all stem from a woman between 40 and 55 years old in good health and CMV-seronegative.

The rearrangement joins TRBV11-2 to TRBJ2-7, with D perhaps matching TRBD1 (6 bases). CDR1 is SGHAT and CDR2 is FQNNGV in the germline V gene. CDR3 size: 15 residues. With 7 bases removed from V and 7 bases from J, the gap between germline ends came to 23 bases. CDR3 DNA: TGTGCCAGCACCCCCACGACAGGATCCTTTGGAGAGCAGTACTTC. Its protein product is CASTPTTGSFGEQYF.

Worth noting for this clone: Within the sample, other DNA sequences also encode this same CDR3. The rearrangement links TRBV9 to TRBJ2-1; D not certain. Trimming stripped 0 bases from V and 0 bases from J, with 7 bases between. Per germline, CDR1 SGDLS and CDR2 YYNGEE. This CDR3 comprises 15 residues. The DNA of the CDR3 is TGTGCCAGCAGCGTAGCTCGGAGCTCCTACAATGAGCAGTTCTTC. This sequence encodes CASSVARSSYNEQFF.

J is TRBJ1-4 and V is TRBV28, with D maybe TRBD1 (5 bases). The CDR3 contains 14 residues. Trimming stripped 6 bases from V and 4 bases from J, with 12 bases between. Per germline, CDR1 MDHEN and CDR2 SYDVKM. DNA of the CDR3: TGTGCCAGCAGAATCAGGGATGGTAATGAAAAACTGTTTTTT. Its translation: CASRIRDGNEKLFF.

Turning to this clone: An end of the junction does not agree with germline; a read error may underlie this. The rearrangement uses TRBV10-3 and TRBJ1-3, with a tentative D call TRBD1 (5 bases). The CDR3 extends over 16 amino acids. Germline V lookup: CDR1 ENHRY, CDR2 SYGVKD. The CDR3 here is CAISESGTARGLSTLF. CDR3 in DNA: TGTGCCATCAGTGAGTCGGGGACGGCGCGGGGACTCTCCACCCTCTTT.

CDR3 in amino acids: CASSVVHSSYNEQFF. For the CDR3, the DNA is TGCGCCAGCAGCGTGGTCCATTCATCCTACAATGAGCAGTTCTTC. The chain joins TRBV5-1 to TRBJ2-1; D gene unclear. Trimming left V 4 bases short and J 1 base short, with 12 bases between. This CDR3 contains 15 residues. The germline CDR1 and CDR2 sequences are SGHRS and YFSETQ.

The chain couples TRBV2 to TRBJ2-5; D may be TRBD1 (6 bases). The end of the DNA fits TRBJ2-7 better, so the J call may be wrong. The CDR3 extends over 14 amino acids. Per germline, CDR1 SNHLY and CDR2 FYNNEI. CDR3 sequence (DNA): TGTGCCAGCAGGTTGAGGGGGAGCTCCTACGAGCAGTACTTC. Its protein is CASRLRGSSYEQYF.